Sequencing of this TCR beta chain was carried out in a study of regulatory T cells in long-lasting Graves disease. Whole-study results and caveats: Less diverse TCR repertoires were seen in persistent Graves' patients than in newly diagnosed ones.

Trimming cost V 0 bases and J 0 bases, with 9 bases left between them. The CDR3 has 15 residues. Germline CDR1 reads MGHRA; CDR2 reads YSYEKL. The time point denotes: persistent/refractory GD, antithyroid drugs over 5 years with positive TRAb. The TCR library was made from RNA that had been extracted from PBMCs in TRIzol. Graves' disease diagnosis was established per American Thyroid Association guidelines. Enrollment of patients was through an endocrinology department in Xi'an, China. As for this clonotype: The antigen remains undetermined.

iRepertoire HTBI primers and Arm-PCR of CDR3 regions built TCR beta libraries. TCRdb fed the multiplex PCR reads into MiXCR, producing one record per CDR3 protein. In the table there are 350,000 to 450,000 distinct CDR3 sequences, roughly a fifth of which are singletons. The receptor was isolated from a female donor with Graves disease. The chain joins TRBV4-1 to TRBJ2-7; possibly TRBD1 for D (5 bases). Material: peripheral blood mononuclear cells (PBMCs), obtained when the disease was refractory, from a patient treated with antithyroid drugs. This CDR3 reads CASSQESDTSYEQYF. The CDR3 nucleotides are TGCGCCAGCAGCCAAGAGTCGGACACCTCCTACGAGCAGTACTTC.